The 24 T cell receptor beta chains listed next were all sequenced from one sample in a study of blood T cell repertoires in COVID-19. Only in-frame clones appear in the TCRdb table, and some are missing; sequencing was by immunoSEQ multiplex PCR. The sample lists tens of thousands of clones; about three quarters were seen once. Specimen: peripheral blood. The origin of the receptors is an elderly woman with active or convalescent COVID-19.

The CDR3 DNA reads TGCAGCGTCCGACAGGGGAACAATGAGCAGTTCTTC. This translates into CSVRQGNNEQFF. The gene calls are TRBV29-1 and TRBJ2-1; 8 bases match TRBD1. Looked up from germline, CDR1 is SQVTM and CDR2 is ANQGSEA. V was pared by 6 bases and J by 5 bases, with 3 bases of the junction left unmatched. This CDR3 comprises 12 residues.

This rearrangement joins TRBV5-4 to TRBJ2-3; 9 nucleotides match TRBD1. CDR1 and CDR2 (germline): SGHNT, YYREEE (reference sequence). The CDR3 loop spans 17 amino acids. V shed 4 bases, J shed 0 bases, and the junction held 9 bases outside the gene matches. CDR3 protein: CASSVATGGESTDTQYF. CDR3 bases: TGTGCCAGCAGCGTAGCCACAGGGGGCGAGAGCACAGATACGCAGTATTTT.

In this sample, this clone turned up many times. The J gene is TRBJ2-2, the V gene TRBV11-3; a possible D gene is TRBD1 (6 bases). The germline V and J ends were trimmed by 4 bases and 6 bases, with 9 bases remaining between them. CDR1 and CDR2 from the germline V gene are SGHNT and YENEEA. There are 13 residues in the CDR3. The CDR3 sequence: CASSSGEAGELFF. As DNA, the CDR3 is TGTGCCAGCAGCTCAGGGGAAGCCGGGGAGCTGTTTTTT.

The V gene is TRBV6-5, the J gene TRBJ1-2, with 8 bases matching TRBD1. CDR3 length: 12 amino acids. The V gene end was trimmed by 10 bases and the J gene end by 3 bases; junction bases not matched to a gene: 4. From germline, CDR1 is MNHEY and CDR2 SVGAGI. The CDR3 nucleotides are TGTGCCACCGTGGACAGGGACTATGGCTACACCTTC. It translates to CATVDRDYGYTF.

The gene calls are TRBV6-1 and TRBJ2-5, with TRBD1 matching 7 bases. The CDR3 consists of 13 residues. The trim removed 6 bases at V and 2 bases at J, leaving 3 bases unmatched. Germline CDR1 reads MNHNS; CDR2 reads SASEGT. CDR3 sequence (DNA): TGTGCCAGCAGCAGGGGACAGCAAGAGACCCAGTACTTC. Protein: CASSRGQQETQYF.

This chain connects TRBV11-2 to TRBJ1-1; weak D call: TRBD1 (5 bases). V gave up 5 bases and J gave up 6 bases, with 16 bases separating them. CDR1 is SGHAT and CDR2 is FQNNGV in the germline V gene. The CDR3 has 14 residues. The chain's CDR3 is CASSRGLLGPEAFF. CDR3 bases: TGTGCCAGCAGCCGGGGACTCCTAGGGCCTGAAGCTTTCTTT.

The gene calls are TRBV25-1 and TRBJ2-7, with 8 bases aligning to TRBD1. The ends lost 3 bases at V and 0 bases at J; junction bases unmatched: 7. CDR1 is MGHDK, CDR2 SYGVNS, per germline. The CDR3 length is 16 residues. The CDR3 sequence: CASSDRAGGTSYEQYF. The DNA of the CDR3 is TGTGCCAGCAGTGATCGAGCAGGGGGCACCTCCTACGAGCAGTACTTC.

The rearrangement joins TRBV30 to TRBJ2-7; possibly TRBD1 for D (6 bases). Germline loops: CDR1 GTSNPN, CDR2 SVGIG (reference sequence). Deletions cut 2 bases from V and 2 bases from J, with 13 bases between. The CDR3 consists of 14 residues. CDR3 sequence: CAWSRAGAAYEQYF. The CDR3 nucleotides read TGTGCCTGGAGTCGGGCAGGGGCTGCCTACGAGCAGTACTTC.

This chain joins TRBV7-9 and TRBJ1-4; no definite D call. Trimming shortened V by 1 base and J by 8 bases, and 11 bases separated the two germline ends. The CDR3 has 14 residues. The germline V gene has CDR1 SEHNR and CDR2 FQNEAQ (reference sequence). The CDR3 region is CASSLVPPGEKLFF. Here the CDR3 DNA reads TGTGCCAGCAGCTTAGTCCCTCCGGGGGAAAAACTGTTTTTT.

For the CDR3, the DNA is TGCAGCGTTGAAGTCCTCGGGGAGCAGTACTTC. Encoded protein: CSVEVLGEQYF. The chain employs TRBV29-1 and TRBJ2-7; D is uncertain. Germline V gives CDR1 SQVTM, CDR2 ANQGSEA. V dropped 1 base and J dropped 7 bases, with 8 bases sitting between them. The CDR3 totals 11 residues.

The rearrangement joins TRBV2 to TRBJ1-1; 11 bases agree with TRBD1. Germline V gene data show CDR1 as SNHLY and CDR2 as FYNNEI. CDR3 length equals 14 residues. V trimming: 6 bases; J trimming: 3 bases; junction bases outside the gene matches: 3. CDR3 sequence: CASRRDRGDTEAFF. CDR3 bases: TGTGCCAGCAGACGGGACAGGGGGGACACTGAAGCTTTCTTT.

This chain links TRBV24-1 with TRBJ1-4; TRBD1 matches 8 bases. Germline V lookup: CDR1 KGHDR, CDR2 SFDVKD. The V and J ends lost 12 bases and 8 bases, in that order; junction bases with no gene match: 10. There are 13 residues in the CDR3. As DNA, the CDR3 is TGTGCCTCCCGCGGGACAGGCGAGGAAAAACTGTTTTTT. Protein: CASRGTGEEKLFF.

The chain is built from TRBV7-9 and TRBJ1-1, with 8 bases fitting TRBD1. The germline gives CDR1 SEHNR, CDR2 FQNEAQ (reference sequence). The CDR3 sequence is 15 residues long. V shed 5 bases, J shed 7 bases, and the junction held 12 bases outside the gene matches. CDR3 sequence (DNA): TGTGCCAGCAGCCGATTCCTGACAGGGGTTAATGAAGCTTTCTTT. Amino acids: CASSRFLTGVNEAFF.

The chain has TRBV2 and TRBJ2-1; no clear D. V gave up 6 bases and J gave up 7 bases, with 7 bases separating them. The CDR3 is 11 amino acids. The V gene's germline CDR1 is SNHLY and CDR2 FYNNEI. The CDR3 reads CASRRVNEQFF. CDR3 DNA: TGTGCCAGCAGGCGAGTGAATGAGCAGTTCTTC.

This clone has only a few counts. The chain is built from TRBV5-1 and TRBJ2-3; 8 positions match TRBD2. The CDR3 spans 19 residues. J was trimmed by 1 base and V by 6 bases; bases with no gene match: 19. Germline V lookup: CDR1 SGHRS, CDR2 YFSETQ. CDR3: CASTPPSAGAGLRTDTQYF. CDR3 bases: TGCGCCAGCACTCCCCCTTCAGCGGGGGCTGGTTTACGCACAGATACGCAGTATTTT.

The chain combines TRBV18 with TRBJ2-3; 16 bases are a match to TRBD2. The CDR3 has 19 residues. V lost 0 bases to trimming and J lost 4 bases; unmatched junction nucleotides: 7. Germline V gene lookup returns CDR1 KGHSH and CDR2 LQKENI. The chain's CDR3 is CASSPPTGTSGGAPDTQYF. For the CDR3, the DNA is TGTGCCAGCTCACCACCGACCGGGACTAGCGGGGGGGCCCCAGATACGCAGTATTTT.

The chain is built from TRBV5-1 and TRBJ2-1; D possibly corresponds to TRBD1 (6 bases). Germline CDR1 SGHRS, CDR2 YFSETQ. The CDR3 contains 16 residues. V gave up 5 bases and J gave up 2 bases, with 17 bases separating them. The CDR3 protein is CASSQGWAGAYNEQFF. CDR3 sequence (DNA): TGCGCCAGCAGTCAAGGGTGGGCAGGGGCCTACAATGAGCAGTTCTTC.

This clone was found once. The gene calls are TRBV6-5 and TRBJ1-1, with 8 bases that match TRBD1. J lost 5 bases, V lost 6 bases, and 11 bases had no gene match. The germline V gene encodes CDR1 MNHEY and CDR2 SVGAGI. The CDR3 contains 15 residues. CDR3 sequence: CASSQPGQGITEAFF. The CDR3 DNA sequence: TGTGCCAGCAGCCAGCCTGGACAGGGAATTACTGAAGCTTTCTTT.

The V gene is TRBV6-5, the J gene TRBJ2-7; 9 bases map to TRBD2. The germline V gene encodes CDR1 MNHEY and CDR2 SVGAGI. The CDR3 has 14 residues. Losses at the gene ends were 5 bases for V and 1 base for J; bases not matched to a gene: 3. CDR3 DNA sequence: TGTGCCAGCAGTCTAGCGGGGCGGTCCTACGAGCAGTACTTC. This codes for CASSLAGRSYEQYF.

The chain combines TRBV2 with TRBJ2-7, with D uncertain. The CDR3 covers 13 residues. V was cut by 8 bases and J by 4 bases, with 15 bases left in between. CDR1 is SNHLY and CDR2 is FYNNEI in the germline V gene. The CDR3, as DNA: TGTGCCAGCGAGTTAAGAGCTCAATACGAGCAGTACTTC. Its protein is CASELRAQYEQYF. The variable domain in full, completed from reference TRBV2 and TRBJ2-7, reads EPEVTQTPSHQVTQMGQEVILRCVPISNHLYFYWYRQILGQKVEFLVSFYNNEISEKSEIFDDQFSVERPDGSNFTLKIRSTKLEDSAMYFCASELRAQYEQYFGPGTRLTVT.

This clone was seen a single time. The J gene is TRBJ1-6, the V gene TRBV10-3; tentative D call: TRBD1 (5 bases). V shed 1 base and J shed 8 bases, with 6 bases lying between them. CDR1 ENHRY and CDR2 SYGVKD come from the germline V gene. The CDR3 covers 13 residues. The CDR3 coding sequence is TGTGCCATCAGTGAGTTCAGGGATTCACCCCTCCACTTT. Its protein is CAISEFRDSPLHF.

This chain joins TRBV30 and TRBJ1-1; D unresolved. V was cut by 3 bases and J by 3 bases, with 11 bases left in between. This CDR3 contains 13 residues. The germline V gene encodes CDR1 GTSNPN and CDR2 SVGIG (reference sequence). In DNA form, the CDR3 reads TGTGCCTGGAGCGTTAAGCAGGACACTGAAGCTTTCTTT. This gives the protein CAWSVKQDTEAFF. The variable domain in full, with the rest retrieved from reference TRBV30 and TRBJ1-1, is SQTIHQWPATLVQPVGSPLSLECTVEGTSNPNLYWYRQAAGRGLQLLFYSVGIGQISSEVPQNLSASRPQDRQFILSSKKLLLSDSGFYLCAWSVKQDTEAFFGQGTRLTVV.

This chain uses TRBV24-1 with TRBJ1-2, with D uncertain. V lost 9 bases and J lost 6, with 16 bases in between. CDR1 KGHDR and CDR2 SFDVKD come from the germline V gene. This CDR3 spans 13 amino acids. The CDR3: CATASDPLDGYTF. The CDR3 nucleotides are TGTGCCACCGCTTCAGATCCCTTGGATGGCTACACCTTC.

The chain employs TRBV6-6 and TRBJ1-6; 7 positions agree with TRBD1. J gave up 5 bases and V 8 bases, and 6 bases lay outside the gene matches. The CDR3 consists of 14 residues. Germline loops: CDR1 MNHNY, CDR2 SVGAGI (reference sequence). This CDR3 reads CASAPGQNNSPLHF. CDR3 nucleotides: TGTGCCAGCGCACCGGGACAGAATAATTCACCCCTCCACTTT.